This TCR beta chain was identified in a study of early T cells in non-severe SARS-CoV-2 infection. Study-level results: CD4 and private specificities were missed by VDJdb matching, which favored anti-spike CD8 responses.

TCRdb itself ran the 5' RACE reads through MiXCR, one entry per CDR3 protein. The sample has approximately 64,000 distinct CDR3 sequences, around 20% seen once; the top ten hold 7.5% to 10%. In the case of this clonotype: Antigen: not known.

Germline loops: CDR1 MNHNS, CDR2 SASEGT. This CDR3 has 11 amino acids. Trimming took 10 bases from V and 8 from J; bases not matched to a gene: 3. The sequence was collected from an adult who was a healthcare worker with PCR-confirmed SARS-CoV-2 infection or an uninfected control (not recorded which). The chain employs TRBV6-1 and TRBJ1-4, with 8 bases aligning to TRBD1. The sequencing used whole blood, collected at baseline. The CDR3 spells CAIRGPEKLFF. The CDR3 nucleotides are TGTGCCATCAGGGGGCCCGAAAAACTGTTTTTT.